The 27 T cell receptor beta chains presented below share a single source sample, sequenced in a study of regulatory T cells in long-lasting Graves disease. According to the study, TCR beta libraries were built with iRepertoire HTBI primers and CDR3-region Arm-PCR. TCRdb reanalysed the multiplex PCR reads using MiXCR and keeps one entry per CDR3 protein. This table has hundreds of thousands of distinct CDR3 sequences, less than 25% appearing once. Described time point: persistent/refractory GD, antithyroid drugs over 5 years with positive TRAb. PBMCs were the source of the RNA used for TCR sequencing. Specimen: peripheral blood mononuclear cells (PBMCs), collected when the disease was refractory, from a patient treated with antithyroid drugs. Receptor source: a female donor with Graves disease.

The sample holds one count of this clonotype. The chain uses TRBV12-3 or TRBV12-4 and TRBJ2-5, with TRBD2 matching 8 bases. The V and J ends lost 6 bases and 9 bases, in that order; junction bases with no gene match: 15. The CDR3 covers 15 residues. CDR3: CASSYSGTRQEAQYF. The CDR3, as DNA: TGTGCCAGCAGCTACTCAGGGACTAGGCAGGAGGCCCAGTACTTC.

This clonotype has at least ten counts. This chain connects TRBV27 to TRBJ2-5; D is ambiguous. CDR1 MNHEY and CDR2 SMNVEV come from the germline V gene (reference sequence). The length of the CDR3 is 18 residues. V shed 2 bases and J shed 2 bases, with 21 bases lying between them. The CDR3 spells CASSLEPVPGRLQETQYF. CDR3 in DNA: TGTGCCAGCAGTTTAGAACCCGTTCCTGGACGTCTACAAGAGACCCAGTACTTC.

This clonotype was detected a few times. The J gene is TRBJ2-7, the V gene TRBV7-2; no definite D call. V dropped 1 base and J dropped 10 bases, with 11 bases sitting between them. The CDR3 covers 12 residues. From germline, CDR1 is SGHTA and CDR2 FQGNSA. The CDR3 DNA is TGTGCCAGCAGCTTAGAGGTGGGCCAACAGTACTTC. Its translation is CASSLEVGQQYF. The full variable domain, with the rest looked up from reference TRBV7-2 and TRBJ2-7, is GAGVSQSPSNKVTEKGKDVELRCDPISGHTALYWYRQSLGQGLEFLIYFQGNSAPDKSGLPSDRFSAERTGGSVSTLTIQRTQQEDSAVYLCASSLEVGQQYFGPGTRLTVT.

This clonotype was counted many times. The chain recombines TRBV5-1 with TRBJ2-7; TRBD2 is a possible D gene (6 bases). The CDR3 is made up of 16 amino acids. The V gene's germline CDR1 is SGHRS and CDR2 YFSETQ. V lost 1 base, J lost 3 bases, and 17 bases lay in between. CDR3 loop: CASSLTGGDWIYEQYF. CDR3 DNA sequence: TGCGCCAGCAGCTTGACGGGTGGGGACTGGATCTACGAGCAGTACTTC. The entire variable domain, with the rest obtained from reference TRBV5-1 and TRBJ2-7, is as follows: KAGVTQTPRYLIKTRGQQVTLSCSPISGHRSVSWYQQTPGQGLQFLFEYFSETQRNKGNFPGRFSGRQFSNSRSEMNVSTLELGDSALYLCASSLTGGDWIYEQYFGPGTRLTVT.

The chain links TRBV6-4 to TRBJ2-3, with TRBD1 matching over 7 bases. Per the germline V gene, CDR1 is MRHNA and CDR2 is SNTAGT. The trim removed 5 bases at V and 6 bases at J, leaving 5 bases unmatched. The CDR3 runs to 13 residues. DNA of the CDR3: TGTGCCAGCAGTAGACAGGGATACGATACGCAGTATTTT. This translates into CASSRQGYDTQYF.

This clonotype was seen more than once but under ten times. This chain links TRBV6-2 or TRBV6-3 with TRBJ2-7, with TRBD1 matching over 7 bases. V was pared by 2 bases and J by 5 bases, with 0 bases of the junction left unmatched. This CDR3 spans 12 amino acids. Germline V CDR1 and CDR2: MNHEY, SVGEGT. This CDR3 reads CASSYGTDEQYF. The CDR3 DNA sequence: TGTGCCAGCAGTTACGGGACAGACGAGCAGTACTTC.

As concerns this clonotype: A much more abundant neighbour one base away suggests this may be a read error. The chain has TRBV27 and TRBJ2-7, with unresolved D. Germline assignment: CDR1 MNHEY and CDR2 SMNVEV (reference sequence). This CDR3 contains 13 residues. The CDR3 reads CASSFGLTYEQCF. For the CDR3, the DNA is TGTGCCAGCAGTTTTGGCCTAACCTACGAGCAGTGCTTC.

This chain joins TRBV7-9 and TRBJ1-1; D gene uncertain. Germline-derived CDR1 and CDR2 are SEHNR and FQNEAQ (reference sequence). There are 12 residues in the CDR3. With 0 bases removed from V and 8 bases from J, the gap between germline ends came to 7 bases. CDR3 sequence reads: CASSLAGPEAFF. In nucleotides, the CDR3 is TGTGCCAGCAGCTTAGCGGGCCCAGAAGCTTTCTTT.

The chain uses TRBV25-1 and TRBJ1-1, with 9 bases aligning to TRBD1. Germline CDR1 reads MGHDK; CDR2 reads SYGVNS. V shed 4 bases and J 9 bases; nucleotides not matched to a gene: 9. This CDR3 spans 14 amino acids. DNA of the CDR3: TGTGCCAGCAGTGGGACAGGGGTGGGCGGGCAAGCTTTCTTT. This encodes CASSGTGVGGQAFF.

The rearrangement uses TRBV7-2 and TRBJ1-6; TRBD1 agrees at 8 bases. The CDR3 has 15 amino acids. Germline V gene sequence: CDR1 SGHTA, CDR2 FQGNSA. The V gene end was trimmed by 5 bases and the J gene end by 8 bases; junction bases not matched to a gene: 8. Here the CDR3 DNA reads TGTGCCAGCAGCGTACGAGGCAGGGGGCATTCACCCCTCCACTTT. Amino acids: CASSVRGRGHSPLHF.

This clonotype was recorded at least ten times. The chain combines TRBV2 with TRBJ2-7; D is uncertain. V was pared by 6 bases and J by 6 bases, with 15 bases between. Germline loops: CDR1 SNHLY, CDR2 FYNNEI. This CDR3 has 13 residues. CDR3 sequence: CASSAWLDSEQYF. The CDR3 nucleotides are TGTGCCAGCAGCGCTTGGTTAGACTCCGAGCAGTACTTC. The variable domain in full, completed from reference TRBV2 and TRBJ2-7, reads EPEVTQTPSHQVTQMGQEVILRCVPISNHLYFYWYRQILGQKVEFLVSFYNNEISEKSEIFDDQFSVERPDGSNFTLKIRSTKLEDSAMYFCASSAWLDSEQYFGPGTRLTVT.

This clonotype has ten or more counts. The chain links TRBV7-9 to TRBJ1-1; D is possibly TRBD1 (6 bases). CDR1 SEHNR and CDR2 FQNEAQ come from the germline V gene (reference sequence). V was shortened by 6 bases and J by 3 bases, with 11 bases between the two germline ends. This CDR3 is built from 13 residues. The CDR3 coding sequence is TGTGCCAGCAGTCCTACAGGGCACACTGAAGCTTTCTTT. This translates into CASSPTGHTEAFF.

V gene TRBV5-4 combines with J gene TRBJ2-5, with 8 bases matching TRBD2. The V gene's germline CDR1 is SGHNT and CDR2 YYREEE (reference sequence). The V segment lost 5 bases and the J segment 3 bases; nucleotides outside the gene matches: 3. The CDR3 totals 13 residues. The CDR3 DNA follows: TGTGCCAGCAGACTACTAGCGGAAGAGACCCAGTACTTC. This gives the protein CASRLLAEETQYF.

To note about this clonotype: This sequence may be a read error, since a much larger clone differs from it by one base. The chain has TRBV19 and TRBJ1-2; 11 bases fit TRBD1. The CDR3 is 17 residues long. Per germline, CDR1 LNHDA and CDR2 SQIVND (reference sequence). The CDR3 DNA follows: TGTGCCAGTAACGGACAGGGGGCAAATACAGCTAACTATGGCCACACCTTC. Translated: CASNGQGANTANYGHTF.

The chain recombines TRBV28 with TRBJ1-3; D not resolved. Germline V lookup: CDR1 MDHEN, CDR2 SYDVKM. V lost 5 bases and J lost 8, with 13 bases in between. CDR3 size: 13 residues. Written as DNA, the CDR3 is TGTGCCAGCAGTCCCCCTGCTGTGGACACCATATATTTT. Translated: CASSPPAVDTIYF. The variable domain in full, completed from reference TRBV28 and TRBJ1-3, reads DVKVTQSSRYLVKRTGEKVFLECVQDMDHENMFWYRQDPGLGLRLIYFSYDVKMKEKGDIPEGYSVSREKKERFSLILESASTNQTSMYLCASSPPAVDTIYFGEGSWLTVV.

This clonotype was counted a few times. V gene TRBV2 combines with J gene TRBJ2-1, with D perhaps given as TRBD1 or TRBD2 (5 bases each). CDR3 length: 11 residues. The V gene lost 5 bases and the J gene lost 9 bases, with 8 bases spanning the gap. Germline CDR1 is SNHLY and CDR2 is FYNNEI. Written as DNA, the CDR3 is TGTGCCAGCAGTTTGGGGACTGAGCAGTTCTTC. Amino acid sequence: CASSLGTEQFF.

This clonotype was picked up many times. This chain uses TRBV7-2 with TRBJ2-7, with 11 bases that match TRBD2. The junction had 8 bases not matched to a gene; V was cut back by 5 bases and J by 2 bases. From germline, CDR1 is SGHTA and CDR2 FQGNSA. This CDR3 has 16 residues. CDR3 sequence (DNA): TGTGCCAGCAGCCAACGGACTAGCGGGCTTCCCTACGAGCAGTACTTC. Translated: CASSQRTSGLPYEQYF.

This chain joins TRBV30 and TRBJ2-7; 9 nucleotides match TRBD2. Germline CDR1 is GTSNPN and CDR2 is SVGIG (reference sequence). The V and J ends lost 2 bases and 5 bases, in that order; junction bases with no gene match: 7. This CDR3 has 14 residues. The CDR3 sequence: CAWSSFSGSNEQYF. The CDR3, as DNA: TGTGCCTGGAGTAGCTTTAGCGGGAGCAACGAGCAGTACTTC.

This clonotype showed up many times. The CDR3 DNA follows: TGTGCCAGCAGTTTAATCGGACCTCCTTCCTACGAGCAGTACTTC. Its protein product is CASSLIGPPSYEQYF. The rearrangement links TRBV28 to TRBJ2-7; D ambiguous. With 2 bases removed from V and 1 base from J, the gap between germline ends came to 12 bases. This CDR3 is 15 amino acids long. The germline V gene encodes CDR1 MDHEN and CDR2 SYDVKM.

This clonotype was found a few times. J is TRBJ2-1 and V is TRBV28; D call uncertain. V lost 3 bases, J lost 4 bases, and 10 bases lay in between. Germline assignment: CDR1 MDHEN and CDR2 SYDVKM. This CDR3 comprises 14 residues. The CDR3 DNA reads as TGTGCCAGCAGTTTCAGATCAGCTTACAATGAGCAGTTCTTC. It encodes CASSFRSAYNEQFF.

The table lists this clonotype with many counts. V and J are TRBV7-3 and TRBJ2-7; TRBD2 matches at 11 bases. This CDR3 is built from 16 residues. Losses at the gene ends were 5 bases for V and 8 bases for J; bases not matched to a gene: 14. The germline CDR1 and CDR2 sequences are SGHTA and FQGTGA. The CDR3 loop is CASSDPTSGRVSKQYF. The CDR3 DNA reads TGTGCCAGCAGCGACCCTACTAGCGGGAGAGTGAGTAAGCAGTACTTC.

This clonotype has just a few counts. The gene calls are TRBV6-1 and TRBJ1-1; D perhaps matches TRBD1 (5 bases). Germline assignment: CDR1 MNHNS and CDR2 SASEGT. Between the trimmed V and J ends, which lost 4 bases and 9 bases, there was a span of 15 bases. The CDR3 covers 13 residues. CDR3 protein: CASSAPGGAKAFF. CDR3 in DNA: TGTGCCAGCAGTGCCCCGGGAGGGGCAAAAGCTTTCTTT.

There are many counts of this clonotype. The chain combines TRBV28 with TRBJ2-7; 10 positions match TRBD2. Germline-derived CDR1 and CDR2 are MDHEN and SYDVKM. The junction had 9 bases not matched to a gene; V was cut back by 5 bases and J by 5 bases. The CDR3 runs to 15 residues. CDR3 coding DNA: TGTGCCAGCAGTCCGGGACTAGCGAGTTCCCACGAGCAGTACTTC. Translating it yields CASSPGLASSHEQYF. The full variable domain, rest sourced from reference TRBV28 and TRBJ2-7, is DVKVTQSSRYLVKRTGEKVFLECVQDMDHENMFWYRQDPGLGLRLIYFSYDVKMKEKGDIPEGYSVSREKKERFSLILESASTNQTSMYLCASSPGLASSHEQYFGPGTRLTVT.

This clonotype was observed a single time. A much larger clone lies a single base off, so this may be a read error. As DNA, the CDR3 is TGTGCCTGCAGTGTGTGGGGTCAGCCCCAGCATTTT. Its protein product is CACSVWGQPQHF. The chain recombines TRBV6-1 with TRBJ1-5, with D hard to call. CDR1 and CDR2 from the germline V gene are MNHNS and SASEGT. The CDR3 loop spans 12 amino acids.

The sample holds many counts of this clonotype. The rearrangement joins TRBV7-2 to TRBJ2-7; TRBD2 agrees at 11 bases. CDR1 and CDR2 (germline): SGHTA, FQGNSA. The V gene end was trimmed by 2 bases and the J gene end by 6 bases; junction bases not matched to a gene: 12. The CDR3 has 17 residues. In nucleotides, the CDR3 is TGTGCCAGCAGCTTAACCGGGAGACTAGCGGGACGGGGCGAGCAGTACTTC. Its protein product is CASSLTGRLAGRGEQYF.

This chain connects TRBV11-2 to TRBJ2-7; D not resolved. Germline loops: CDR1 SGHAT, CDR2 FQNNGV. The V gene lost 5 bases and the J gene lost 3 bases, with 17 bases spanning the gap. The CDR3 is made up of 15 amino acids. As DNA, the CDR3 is TGTGCCAGCAGCCCAATCACGCGCAGATACTACGAGCAGTACTTC. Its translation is CASSPITRRYYEQYF.

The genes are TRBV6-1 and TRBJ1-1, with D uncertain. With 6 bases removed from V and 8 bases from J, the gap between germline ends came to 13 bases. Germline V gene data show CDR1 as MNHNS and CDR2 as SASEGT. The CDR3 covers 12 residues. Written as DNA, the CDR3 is TGTGCCAGCAGCCAGTTTACGGCCGAAGCTTTCTTT. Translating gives CASSQFTAEAFF.